Listed below are T cell receptor beta chains from one sample, sequenced in a study of neurological immune-mediated disorders. One entry per CDR3 protein, called by TCRdb with MiXCR from the 5' RACE reads. The table includes about 81,000 distinct CDR3 sequences, approximately 4.3% detected once. The material sequenced was PBMCs. The receptors were sampled from an older woman with multiple sclerosis. The conserved cysteine and the conserved F or W are not part of the CDR3 here. A D gene is named only where the DNA matches it firmly.

V gene	D gene	J gene	CDR3 protein
TRBV18	-	TRBJ1-5	ASSFRQAGNQPQH
TRBV20-1	-	TRBJ2-5	SARPPSTDAVPQETQY
TRBV6-5	TRBD1	TRBJ2-6	ASSYDRAGANVLT
TRBV6-5	TRBD1	TRBJ2-7	ASSYMGQARYEQY
TRBV10-3	-	TRBJ1-3	AISQPGAGNTIY
TRBV2	-	TRBJ2-4	ASSPGQTLAKNIQY
TRBV6-5	-	TRBJ2-7	ASTIPGKTYEQY
TRBV20-1	TRBD1	TRBJ1-6	SAEGTGHYNSPLH
TRBV7-9	-	TRBJ1-2	ASSQSAGSYGYT
TRBV2	-	TRBJ1-2	ASSDPIRGYT
TRBV20-1	-	TRBJ2-7	SARIARDSYEQY
TRBV6-6	-	TRBJ1-1	ATQTVNTEAF
TRBV5-1	-	TRBJ1-4	ASSNPGGADEKLF
TRBV5-1	TRBD1	TRBJ2-3	ASSKTGAGGTDTQY
TRBV3-1	-	TRBJ2-5	ASSHLQTAGRETQY
TRBV7-2	-	TRBJ2-1	ASSEVNEQF
TRBV5-1	-	TRBJ2-3	ASSLEGGSTDTQY
TRBV7-9	-	TRBJ2-3	ASSTVTDTQY
TRBV29-1	TRBD2	TRBJ2-2	SVMSGGATTGELF
TRBV5-1	-	TRBJ1-1	ASSLFGNTEAF
TRBV2	-	TRBJ1-5	ASRAGAGGNQPQH
TRBV7-2	-	TRBJ1-4	ASSLAWNEKLF